Below, 12 T cell receptor beta chains from the same sample are listed, as sequenced in a study of CD8 T cells in Susac syndrome. An amount of RNA that ranged from 0.5 to 1 ug was reverse transcribed with random hexamers. TCRdb recomputed calls from the immunoSEQ multiplex PCR reads with MiXCR, one row per CDR3 protein. The table includes some 200,000 distinct CDR3 sequences, approximately 95% detected once. The sample was CD4+ T cells from PBMCs. These receptors originate from a human donor in good health.

J is TRBJ2-7 and V is TRBV28; 7 nucleotides agree with TRBD2. This CDR3 contains 16 residues. Trimming at V came to 4 bases and at J to 3 bases, leaving 12 bases not matched to a gene. CDR1 MDHEN and CDR2 SYDVKM come from the germline V gene. The CDR3, as DNA: TGTGCCAGCAGTTCCGGGCGATTAGCGGGCAACTACGAGCAGTACTTC. It specifies CASSSGRLAGNYEQYF.

This chain uses TRBV9 with TRBJ1-2; D is possibly TRBD1 (5 bases). V dropped 0 bases and J dropped 5 bases, with 8 bases sitting between them. The CDR3 length is 13 residues. Germline CDR1 reads SGDLS; CDR2 reads YYNGEE. CDR3 nucleotide sequence: TGTGCCAGCAGCGTAGCGGGGGATTATGGCTACACCTTC. Translating it yields CASSVAGDYGYTF.

The rearrangement uses TRBV20-1 and TRBJ1-5, with D maybe TRBD1 (5 bases). The CDR3 has 12 residues. V was cut by 5 bases and J by 6 bases, with 11 bases left in between. Germline V lookup: CDR1 DFQATT, CDR2 SNEGSKA (reference sequence). Here the CDR3 reads CSAELGGQPQHF. The CDR3 coding sequence is TGCAGTGCTGAATTGGGGGGTCAGCCCCAGCATTTT.

The chain joins TRBV20-1 to TRBJ2-5; 7 bases align to TRBD2. The CDR3 length is 13 residues. CDR1 is DFQATT, CDR2 SNEGSKA, per germline (reference sequence). V gave up 4 bases and J gave up 1 base; unmatched junction bases: 3. This chain's CDR3 is CSAKVAGQETQYF. For the CDR3, the DNA is TGCAGTGCTAAAGTAGCGGGCCAAGAGACCCAGTACTTC.

CDR3 sequence reads: CASSFRDPEETQYF. Here the CDR3 DNA reads TGTGCCAGCAGCTTCCGGGACCCTGAAGAGACCCAGTACTTC. The chain has TRBV6-2 or TRBV6-3 and TRBJ2-5; perhaps D is TRBD1 or TRBD2 (5 bases each). Trimming removed 6 bases at V and 3 bases at J, with 14 bases between. The germline CDR1 and CDR2 sequences are MNHEY and SVGEGT. This CDR3 comprises 14 residues.

The chain uses TRBV27 and TRBJ2-3, with TRBD2 matching over 12 bases. The germline V gene encodes CDR1 MNHEY and CDR2 SMNVEV (reference sequence). The trim removed 2 bases at V and 5 bases at J, leaving 11 bases unmatched. The CDR3 is 18 amino acids. The CDR3 bases are TGTGCCAGCAGTTTAACCCCGACTAGCGGGAGAGGAGGAGATACGCAGTATTTT. Amino acids: CASSLTPTSGRGGDTQYF.

The DNA for the CDR3 is TGCAGTGCTAGGCCACAGTTAGCGGGAATTGACTACAATGAGCAGTTCTTC. Translation: CSARPQLAGIDYNEQFF. The rearrangement links TRBV20-1 to TRBJ2-1; TRBD2 matches 8 bases. Germline CDR1 reads DFQATT; CDR2 reads SNEGSKA (reference sequence). The CDR3 is 17 amino acids. The V gene end was trimmed by 3 bases and the J gene end by 3 bases; junction bases not matched to a gene: 13.

The gene calls are TRBV30 and TRBJ1-2; D is possibly TRBD1 (5 bases). This CDR3 spans 13 amino acids. Germline V CDR1 and CDR2: GTSNPN, SVGIG (reference sequence). The CDR3 DNA reads as TGTGCTTCATACAGGACGGCTAACTATGGCTACACCTTC. The encoded protein is CASYRTANYGYTF.

This chain connects TRBV28 to TRBJ2-7; 10 bases agree with TRBD2. V lost 4 bases, J lost 2 bases, and 5 bases stayed unmatched. The V gene's germline CDR1 is MDHEN and CDR2 SYDVKM. This CDR3 is built from 15 residues. The CDR3 loop reads CASSSSGTSAYEQYF. For the CDR3, the DNA is TGTGCCAGCAGTTCCAGCGGGACTAGCGCCTACGAGCAGTACTTC.

This clonotype showed up just once. This chain's CDR3 is CASSPKGYYEQYF. DNA for the CDR3: TGTGCCAGCAGCCCCAAGGGGTACTACGAGCAGTACTTC. V is TRBV12-3 or TRBV12-4 and J is TRBJ2-7; D is perhaps TRBD1 (5 bases). The V and J ends lost 6 bases and 3 bases respectively, with 12 bases between them. This CDR3 region has 13 residues.

The chain joins TRBV5-4 to TRBJ2-5; no clear D. This CDR3 region has 13 residues. Germline V gives CDR1 SGHNT, CDR2 YYREEE (reference sequence). V was trimmed by 5 bases and J by 5 bases, leaving 13 bases between them. The CDR3 DNA is TGTGCCAGCAGGAACGTAGCAATGGAGACCCAGTACTTC. This gives the protein CASRNVAMETQYF.

This sequence joins TRBV9 and TRBJ2-1, with D perhaps TRBD1 or TRBD2 (5 bases each). The CDR3 is 13 amino acids. Trimming shortened V by 1 base and J by 8 bases, and 10 bases separated the two germline ends. The V gene's germline CDR1 is SGDLS and CDR2 YYNGEE. CDR3 sequence: CASSVRGVDEQFF. Written as DNA, the CDR3 is TGTGCCAGCAGCGTAAGGGGAGTCGATGAGCAGTTCTTC.